These T cell receptor beta chains were read from a single sample in a study of early T cells in non-severe SARS-CoV-2 infection. TCRdb ran MiXCR on the 5' RACE reads and lists one entry per CDR3 protein. Seen here are 32,000 or so distinct CDR3 sequences, about 5.8% observed once, and the top ten hold 5% to 6.5%. What was sequenced was whole blood. The receptors come from an adult who was a healthcare worker with PCR-confirmed SARS-CoV-2 infection or an uninfected control (not recorded which). The conserved cysteine and the conserved F or W are not part of the CDR3 here. The D gene is left open where the match is weak.

v_gene	j_gene	d_gene	len	CDR3aa
TRBV20-1	TRBJ2-3	TRBD2	16	SARDPSGGIRRGDTQY
TRBV18	TRBJ1-3	NA	12	ASSPSQLGNTIY
TRBV5-5	TRBJ2-3	TRBD1	11	ASSSQGGDTQY
TRBV20-1	TRBJ2-1	TRBD2	13	SASLAGVGGNEQF
TRBV2	TRBJ2-5	NA	9	ASKDLETQY
TRBV28	TRBJ2-7	NA	13	ASSPEVARIYEQY
TRBV7-2	TRBJ2-7	TRBD2	15	ASSRWGLAGFLDEQY
TRBV5-1	TRBJ2-5	NA	11	ASSLDGLETQY
TRBV7-9	TRBJ1-4	NA	13	ASSPRDTRNEKLF
TRBV20-1	TRBJ2-5	NA	10	SASGDVETQY
TRBV5-4	TRBJ2-7	NA	11	ASSLGSSYEQY
TRBV10-3	TRBJ2-1	TRBD2	11	ATWTSGTIEQF
TRBV6-2/TRBV6-3	TRBJ2-3	NA	11	ASSYRDTDTQY